The 21 T cell receptor beta chains reported below all come from one sample, sequenced in a study of T-cell memory formation after mild COVID-19. Via MiXCR, TCRdb re-called the 5' RACE reads, giving one row per CDR3 protein. This sample has almost 250,000 distinct CDR3 sequences, with approximately 15% found just once. Specimen: PBMCs or a T cell subset sorted from them (not recorded which). Receptors were obtained from an adult woman who had mild COVID-19 (a few samples of this study predate the infection). Cell type and time point are not known.

The chain combines TRBV27 with TRBJ2-5; TRBD2 is a possible D gene (6 bases). V shed 4 bases and J shed 4 bases, with 13 bases lying between them. Germline-derived CDR1 and CDR2 are MNHEY and SMNVEV (reference sequence). The CDR3 extends over 14 amino acids. The CDR3 bases are TGTGCCAGCAGTTCTAGACTAGTGGGAGAGACCCAGTACTTC. Its translation: CASSSRLVGETQYF.

The gene calls are TRBV20-1 and TRBJ1-5; 7 nucleotides match TRBD1. V lost 0 bases to trimming and J lost 6 bases; unmatched junction nucleotides: 11. The CDR3 covers 16 residues. CDR1 DFQATT and CDR2 SNEGSKA come from the germline V gene (reference sequence). The CDR3 spells CSARDIRRSGGQPQHF. CDR3 DNA sequence: TGCAGTGCTAGAGATATACGGAGGTCAGGGGGTCAGCCCCAGCATTTT.

V is TRBV5-6 and J is TRBJ1-2; D uncertain. This CDR3 comprises 17 residues. V dropped 4 bases and J dropped 0 bases, with 19 bases sitting between them. The germline V gene has CDR1 SGHDT and CDR2 YYEEEE. CDR3 in amino acids: CASSEGKWARANYGYTF. The CDR3 DNA reads TGTGCCAGCAGCGAAGGTAAATGGGCCCGAGCTAACTATGGCTACACCTTC.

The V gene is TRBV7-2, the J gene TRBJ2-1; 10 nucleotides match TRBD2. The CDR3 spans 14 residues. The V segment lost 5 bases and the J segment 10 bases; nucleotides outside the gene matches: 8. Germline V gene sequence: CDR1 SGHTA, CDR2 FQGNSA. CDR3 coding DNA: TGTGCCAGCAGCCCAGAGGGACTAGCGACCGAGCAGTTCTTC. As protein: CASSPEGLATEQFF.

At least ten counts were recorded for this clonotype. The chain recombines TRBV15 with TRBJ1-1; D gene unclear. The CDR3 spans 17 residues. Germline lookup yields CDR1 LNHNV and CDR2 YYDKDF (reference sequence). Trimming stripped 0 bases from V and 1 base from J, with 15 bases between. The CDR3 loop is CATSRDSFPARNTEAFF. CDR3 bases: TGTGCCACCAGCAGAGATAGCTTCCCGGCGAGGAACACTGAAGCTTTCTTT.

This clonotype was found a few times. The chain uses TRBV6-5 and TRBJ2-5, with 13 bases identical to TRBD2. The CDR3 covers 16 residues. The germline CDR1 and CDR2 sequences are MNHEY and SVGAGI. J lost 4 bases, V lost 4 bases, and 6 bases had no gene match. As DNA, the CDR3 is TGTGCCAGCAGTTCGCCACTAGCGGGAGGGTTAGAGACCCAGTACTTC. This translates into CASSSPLAGGLETQYF.

This rearrangement joins TRBV15 to TRBJ2-1; D not resolved. V gave up 0 bases and J gave up 4 bases, with 4 bases separating them. The CDR3 length is 13 residues. CDR1 and CDR2 (germline): LNHNV, YYDKDF (reference sequence). The CDR3 DNA reads as TGTGCCACCAGCAGAGATCCTTACAATGAGCAGTTCTTC. This gives the protein CATSRDPYNEQFF.

This clonotype was counted between two and nine times. The chain combines TRBV11-2 with TRBJ2-7; TRBD1 is a possible D gene (6 bases). The CDR3 is made up of 14 amino acids. V lost 1 base to trimming and J lost 3 bases, with 10 bases between them. Per the germline V gene, CDR1 is SGHAT and CDR2 is FQNNGV. CDR3 nucleotide sequence: TGTGCCAGCAGCTTAGGACAGGAACTCTACGAGCAGTACTTC. This gives the protein CASSLGQELYEQYF.

This clonotype showed up many times. This chain uses TRBV30 with TRBJ2-2, with 13 bases identical to TRBD2. This CDR3 is 17 amino acids long. J gave up 1 base and V 1 base, and 3 bases lay outside the gene matches. The germline V gene has CDR1 GTSNPN and CDR2 SVGIG (reference sequence). In nucleotides, the CDR3 is TGTGCCTGGAGTGGACTAGCGGGAGGTCGGAACACCGGGGAGCTGTTTTTT. It yields the protein CAWSGLAGGRNTGELFF.

V usage is TRBV24-1 and J usage is TRBJ1-1; TRBD1 matches at 8 bases. The CDR3 extends over 13 amino acids. V was pared by 4 bases and J by 9 bases, with 6 bases of the junction left unmatched. Germline V lookup: CDR1 KGHDR, CDR2 SFDVKD. CDR3 in DNA: TGTGCCACCAGTGAACCCGGACAGGGTAAAGCTTTCTTT. It encodes CATSEPGQGKAFF.

This clonotype has only a few counts. The gene calls are TRBV3-1 and TRBJ1-5; D might be TRBD1 (5 bases). Germline CDR1 LGHDT, CDR2 YNNKEL (reference sequence). Trimming took off 0 bases at V and 5 bases at J, with 11 bases between the two ends. The CDR3 contains 15 residues. The CDR3 bases are TGTGCCAGCAGCCAAGAGGAACAGGTCCATCAGCCCCAGCATTTT. It encodes CASSQEEQVHQPQHF.

This clonotype has only a few counts. V is TRBV12-3 or TRBV12-4 and J is TRBJ2-5, with D perhaps TRBD2 (6 bases). Trimming removed 6 bases at V and 1 base at J, with 12 bases between. This CDR3 is 14 amino acids long. Here the CDR3 DNA reads TGTGCCAGCAGAGACGGGGGTACCCAAGAGACCCAGTACTTC. It codes for CASRDGGTQETQYF.

V gene TRBV5-8 combines with J gene TRBJ1-5; weak D call: TRBD1 (6 bases). Germline assignment: CDR1 SGHTS and CDR2 YDEGEE. The CDR3 sequence is 13 residues long. V was shortened by 0 bases and J by 7 bases, with 8 bases between the two germline ends. CDR3 region: CASSLVQGQPQHF. Here the CDR3 DNA reads TGTGCCAGCAGCTTGGTGCAGGGGCAGCCCCAGCATTTT.

The rearrangement uses TRBV7-9 and TRBJ1-1; D not resolved. Looked up from germline, CDR1 is SEHNR and CDR2 is FQNEAQ (reference sequence). The CDR3 runs 16 residues. The germline V and J ends were trimmed by 3 bases and 0 bases, with 14 bases remaining between them. The CDR3 DNA reads as TGTGCCAGCAGCTTGGGAAGGTTCCCTATGAACACTGAAGCTTTCTTT. Translating it yields CASSLGRFPMNTEAFF. Full variable domain (remainder filled in from reference TRBV7-9 and TRBJ1-1): DTGVSQNPRHKITKRGQNVTFRCDPISEHNRLYWYRQTLGQGPEFLTYFQNEAQLEKSRLLSDRFSAERPKGSFSTLEIQRTEQGDSAMYLCASSLGRFPMNTEAFFGQGTRLTVV.

This clonotype was picked up many times. CDR3 protein: CASSLSPTGENEQYF. Here the CDR3 DNA reads TGCGCCAGCAGCCTATCTCCGACAGGGGAGAACGAGCAGTACTTC. The gene calls are TRBV4-1 and TRBJ2-7; 8 nucleotides line up with TRBD1. Germline CDR1 is MGHRA and CDR2 is YSYEKL. The CDR3 sequence is 15 residues long. J lost 5 bases, V lost 4 bases, and 10 bases had no gene match.

Only a few counts were recorded for this clonotype. The rearrangement joins TRBV12-3 or TRBV12-4 to TRBJ2-3, with 8 bases that match TRBD2. The CDR3 runs to 15 residues. Trimming removed 4 bases from V and 4 bases from J; junction bases left unmatched: 7. The CDR3 is CASSSSLSGADTQYF. The DNA for the CDR3 is TGTGCCAGCAGTTCCTCTCTTAGCGGGGCAGATACGCAGTATTTT.

In its sample, this clonotype was seen many times. The genes are TRBV7-9 and TRBJ2-1; 7 nucleotides line up with TRBD2. Unmatched junction bases numbered 8, after V lost 5 bases and J lost 4 bases. CDR1 is SEHNR, CDR2 FQNEAQ, per germline (reference sequence). The CDR3 sequence is 15 residues long. The CDR3 spells CASSKTGGGYNEQFF. DNA of the CDR3: TGTGCCAGCAGCAAAACTGGCGGGGGATACAATGAGCAGTTCTTC.

Many counts were recorded for this clonotype. CDR3 sequence: CASSPQGSYNEQFF. The CDR3 DNA follows: TGTGCCAGCAGCCCCCAGGGCTCCTACAATGAGCAGTTCTTC. This rearrangement joins TRBV7-2 to TRBJ2-1, with a tentative D call TRBD1 (5 bases). CDR1 is SGHTA and CDR2 is FQGNSA in the germline V gene. This CDR3 spans 14 amino acids. Trimming removed 5 bases at V and 0 bases at J, with 8 bases between.

This clonotype occurred a few times. The CDR3 DNA sequence: TGTGCCAGCAGCGTAGCAGCGGGAGTAGGCGAGACCCAGTACTTC. Protein product: CASSVAAGVGETQYF. V gene TRBV9 combines with J gene TRBJ2-5, with 8 bases identical to TRBD2. The germline V gene has CDR1 SGDLS and CDR2 YYNGEE. CDR3 length: 15 amino acids. The V segment lost 0 bases and the J segment 5 bases; nucleotides outside the gene matches: 6.

Of note for this clonotype: The junction does not match germline at one end; this may be a read error. This rearrangement joins TRBV20-1 to TRBJ1-2; D gene uncertain. The CDR3 totals 16 residues. In germline, CDR1 is DFQATT, CDR2 SNEGSKA (reference sequence). The chain's CDR3 is CSARKWGETPLRGYTF. The CDR3 DNA reads as TGCAGCGCTAGAAAATGGGGAGAGACACCGCTTAGGGGCTACACCTTC.

This clonotype was detected a few times. The gene calls are TRBV4-1 and TRBJ2-1; D is unresolved. With 0 bases removed from V and 0 bases from J, the gap between germline ends came to 15 bases. The CDR3 sequence is 18 residues long. The V gene's germline CDR1 is MGHRA and CDR2 YSYEKL. The CDR3 DNA follows: TGCGCCAGCAGCCAAGATTGGATGGCGGCTAGCTCCTACAATGAGCAGTTCTTC. The encoded protein is CASSQDWMAASSYNEQFF.